The 5 T cell receptor beta chains reported below all come from one sample, sequenced in a study of siplizumab effects on memory and regulatory T cells. Here immunoSEQ multiplex PCR was the method, and the copy in TCRdb shows in-frame clones only, minus some. The sample carries tens of thousands of clones, 91% recorded once. The sequenced sample was CD8+ T cells sorted from blood. These receptors originate from a human donor in good health.

The rearrangement links TRBV9 to TRBJ2-1; 11 bases line up with TRBD2. Germline V CDR1 and CDR2: SGDLS, YYNGEE. The ends lost 0 bases at V and 4 bases at J; junction bases unmatched: 3. The CDR3 totals 16 residues. The CDR3 sequence: CASSVVAGGPYNEQFF. DNA for the CDR3: TGTGCCAGCAGCGTAGTAGCGGGAGGGCCTTACAATGAGCAGTTCTTC.

This chain uses TRBV10-2 with TRBJ2-2; D may match TRBD1 or TRBD2 (5 bases each). Germline V CDR1 and CDR2: WSHSY, SAAADI. Trimming removed 4 bases from V and 10 bases from J, with 13 bases in between. This CDR3 has 13 residues. The CDR3 reads CASSARDAAELFF. In nucleotides, the CDR3 is TGCGCCAGCAGTGCCCGGGACGCCGCGGAGCTGTTTTTT.

The rearrangement links TRBV27 to TRBJ2-1, with 7 positions matching TRBD2. Germline loops: CDR1 MNHEY, CDR2 SMNVEV (reference sequence). V gave up 3 bases and J gave up 7 bases; unmatched junction bases: 9. The CDR3 loop spans 15 amino acids. CDR3: CASSLGASGKNEQFF. CDR3 nucleotides: TGTGCCAGCAGTTTGGGTGCTAGCGGAAAGAATGAGCAGTTCTTC.

The rearrangement uses TRBV6-5 and TRBJ2-7; unclear D gene. The CDR3 is made up of 14 amino acids. CDR1 and CDR2 (germline): MNHEY, SVGAGI. The ends were cut back, 0 bases at V and 6 bases at J, with 12 bases in the middle. The CDR3 loop is CASSYSLPYGEQYF. CDR3 DNA: TGTGCCAGCAGTTACTCGCTCCCGTACGGCGAGCAGTACTTC.

The CDR3 region has the DNA TGCAGCACGGGGTACATTCCCGGGGGCACAGATACGCAGTATTTT. Amino acids: CSTGYIPGGTDTQYF. The chain links TRBV29-1 to TRBJ2-3, with D tentatively TRBD2 (5 bases). The CDR3 loop spans 15 amino acids. Germline CDR1 SQVTM, CDR2 ANQGSEA. The V and J ends lost 8 bases and 1 base respectively, with 19 bases between them.